These T cell receptor beta chains were read from a single sample in a study of neoadjuvant anti-PD-1 for oral cavity cancer. Produced via immunoSEQ multiplex PCR; TCRdb's table is partial and in-frame only. This table has 50,000 to 65,000 clones, around four fifths appearing once. This sample comprised PBMCs, obtained before nivolumab (anti-PD-1) treatment. The receptor set was obtained from a person between 35 and 79 years old with oral cavity squamous cell carcinoma. Both conserved end residues are part of each CDR3. A D gene is named only where the DNA matches it firmly. Rows may omit the clone size; those that give it use once, few, many or a size class.

>TRBD2|TRBJ2-7|.|TRBV18|15
CASSSEASGGAEQYF
TGTGCCAGCTCCTCCGAGGCTAGCGGGGGGGCCGAGCAGTACTTC
>.|TRBJ1-6|.|TRBV27|15
CASSSRPTGDSPLHF
TGTGCCAGCAGTTCCCGACCAACCGGCGATTCACCCCTCCACTTT
>.|TRBJ2-2|.|TRBV5-1|15
CASSRDGVNTGELFF
TGCGCCAGCAGCAGGGACGGGGTAAACACCGGGGAGCTGTTTTTT
>.|TRBJ1-2|.|TRBV5-1|13
CASRRGEFYGYTF
TGCGCCAGCAGGCGGGGCGAGTTCTATGGCTACACCTTC
>.|TRBJ1-1|.|TRBV27|14
CASSFGPRRAEAFF
TGTGCCAGCAGTTTCGGCCCCCGACGGGCTGAAGCTTTCTTT
>TRBD2|TRBJ2-3|.|TRBV4-2|16
CASSQGTSGGSNTQYF
TGTGCCAGCAGCCAGGGGACTAGCGGGGGCTCAAATACGCAGTATTTT
>TRBD2|TRBJ2-5|once|TRBV6-1|13
CASKAGVQETQYF
TGTGCCAGCAAAGCGGGGGTACAAGAGACCCAGTACTTC
>.|TRBJ2-3|few|TRBV2|15
CASRRRSGGTDTQYF
TGTGCCAGCAGGAGAAGATCGGGGGGCACAGATACGCAGTATTTT
>TRBD1|TRBJ1-2|.|TRBV27|15
CASRGIGGANYGYTF
TGTGCCAGCAGGGGAATAGGGGGCGCAAACTATGGCTACACCTTC
>.|TRBJ1-1|.|TRBV5-1|14
CASSLNGVNTEAFF
TGCGCCAGCAGCTTAAACGGAGTGAACACTGAAGCTTTCTTT
>TRBD1|TRBJ1-1|.|TRBV6-4|16
CASRGTGYGAHTEAFF
TGTGCCAGCAGGGGGACAGGGTATGGAGCTCACACTGAAGCTTTCTTT
>.|TRBJ1-3|.|TRBV28|14
CASSIRDVGNTIYF
TGTGCCAGCAGTATCCGGGACGTCGGAAACACCATATATTTT
>.|TRBJ2-7|.|TRBV2|15
CASMGGGSRPYEQYF
TGTGCCAGCATGGGGGGTGGGAGCCGTCCCTACGAGCAGTACTTC
>.|TRBJ1-2|.|TRBV5-1|12
CASSQGQYGYTF
TGCGCCAGCAGCCAAGGACAGTATGGCTACACCTTC
>.|TRBJ2-7|.|TRBV27|14
CASSLVSVPYEQYF
TGTGCCAGCAGTTTAGTCTCAGTCCCCTACGAGCAGTACTTC
>.|TRBJ2-3|.|TRBV10-2|14
CASSPTPSTDTQYF
TGCGCCAGCAGTCCAACCCCTAGCACAGATACGCAGTATTTT
>.|TRBJ1-2|few|TRBV5-1|15
CASQPSLVINYGYTF
TGCGCCAGCCAACCTAGTTTAGTGATCAACTATGGCTACACCTTC
>TRBD2|TRBJ2-1|once|TRBV27|16
CASTSNSGRANNEQFF
TGTGCCAGCACTTCAAACAGCGGGAGGGCCAACAATGAGCAGTTCTTC
>.|TRBJ2-1|.|TRBV19|16
CASSIEAASLRNEQFF
TGTGCCAGTAGTATCGAGGCCGCTAGCCTCCGGAATGAGCAGTTCTTC
>TRBD1|TRBJ1-2|.|TRBV11-2|17
CASSLGDSPIPGYGYTF
TGTGCCAGCAGCTTAGGGGACAGCCCGATTCCTGGGTATGGCTACACCTTC
>.|TRBJ1-5|once|TRBV30|15
CAWSVLRVYNQPQHF
TGTGCCTGGAGTGTACTCAGGGTCTACAATCAGCCCCAGCATTTT
>.|TRBJ1-5|.|TRBV6-4|14
CASSQDLSNQPQHF
TGTGCCAGCAGTCAGGACTTAAGCAATCAGCCCCAGCATTTT
>.|TRBJ2-3|once|TRBV12-5|14
CASGLTASTDTQYF
TGTGCTAGTGGCCTGACAGCTAGCACAGATACGCAGTATTTT
>TRBD1|TRBJ1-4|.|TRBV2|15
CASSLGQGLGEKLFF
TGTGCCAGCAGCCTAGGACAGGGGTTAGGCGAAAAACTGTTTTTT
>.|TRBJ1-6|.|TRBV7-2|15
CASSFEGALNSPLHF
TGTGCCAGCAGCTTTGAAGGGGCCCTCAATTCACCCCTCCACTTT
>.|TRBJ1-6|.|TRBV5-5|14
CASSPGQTNSPLHF
TGTGCCAGCAGCCCCGGACAGACCAATTCACCCCTCCACTTT
>.|TRBJ1-1|.|TRBV28|15
CASSSPAGGDTEAFF
TGTGCCAGCAGTTCGCCCGCGGGAGGCGACACTGAAGCTTTCTTT
>TRBD2|TRBJ2-7|once|TRBV7-3|15
CASSLGQGGTYEQYF
TGTGCCAGCAGCTTAGGTCAGGGAGGGACCTACGAGCAGTACTTC
>.|TRBJ2-1|.|TRBV9|17
CASPKASRAGLRDEQFF
TGTGCCAGTCCGAAGGCCTCCCGGGCGGGGCTTAGGGATGAGCAGTTCTTC
>TRBD1|TRBJ2-6|.|TRBV5-1|17
CASSLIQGAGGANVLTF
TGCGCCAGCAGCTTGATACAGGGGGCGGGTGGGGCCAACGTCCTGACTTTC
>.|TRBJ1-2|.|TRBV30|15
CAWATGTALSGGYTF
TGTGCCTGGGCCACCGGGACGGCCTTGAGTGGAGGCTACACCTTC
>.|TRBJ1-1|.|TRBV7-8|12
CASSSNWEGAFF
TGTGCCAGCAGCTCCAATTGGGAAGGAGCTTTCTTT
>.|TRBJ1-1|.|TRBV5-1|15
CASSLDQGWYTEAFF
TGCGCCAGCAGCTTGGACCAGGGGTGGTACACTGAAGCTTTCTTT
>.|TRBJ1-5|once|TRBV27|17
CASSFKLIGGVSQPQHF
TGTGCCAGCAGTTTCAAACTTATAGGGGGAGTAAGTCAGCCCCAGCATTTT
>TRBD1|TRBJ2-1|.|TRBV11-2|17
CASSFGPGQGPNNEQFF
TGTGCCAGCAGCTTTGGCCCCGGACAGGGCCCGAACAATGAGCAGTTCTTC
>.|TRBJ2-3|.|TRBV9|14
CASSVGALTDTQYF
TGTGCCAGCAGCGTAGGAGCCCTCACAGATACGCAGTATTTT
>TRBD1|TRBJ2-1|once|TRBV15|15
CATSRVRGLTDEQFF
TGTGCCACCAGCAGAGTGAGGGGGCTGACGGATGAGCAGTTCTTC
>.|TRBJ1-1|once|TRBV18|16
CASSPLPGTMNTEAFF
TGTGCCAGCTCACCACTCCCAGGAACTATGAACACTGAAGCTTTCTTT
>.|TRBJ2-7|.|TRBV6-5|14
CASSHSTGRDEQYF
TGTGCCAGCAGCCATTCGACGGGCCGGGACGAGCAGTACTTC
>.|TRBJ2-7|.|TRBV28|15
CASNFRGSGSHEQYF
TGTGCCAGCAACTTCCGGGGGTCAGGCAGCCACGAGCAGTACTTC
>TRBD1|TRBJ1-1|few|TRBV2|14
CASFRGQGNTEAFF
TGTGCCAGCTTTCGGGGACAGGGGAACACTGAAGCTTTCTTT
>.|TRBJ2-4|.|TRBV25-1|13
CASRPTGTNIQYF
TGTGCCAGCAGACCGACAGGGACTAACATTCAGTACTTC
>.|TRBJ2-3|.|TRBV7-2|16
CASSLLGGAQGDTQYF
TGTGCCAGCAGCTTACTTGGGGGGGCGCAAGGGGATACGCAGTATTTT
>.|TRBJ2-3|.|TRBV2|16
CASSEARGRGWDTQYF
TGTGCCAGCAGTGAAGCGCGGGGCAGGGGGTGGGATACGCAGTATTTT
>.|TRBJ1-1|.|TRBV6-1|13
CASPGRMNTEAFF
TGTGCCAGCCCCGGACGGATGAACACTGAAGCTTTCTTT
>.|TRBJ1-5|.|TRBV19|15
CASRTQGISNQPQHF
TGTGCCAGTAGAACCCAGGGGATTAGCAATCAGCCCCAGCATTTT
>.|TRBJ1-1|few|TRBV30|12
CAWSWQNTEAFF
TGTGCCTGGAGTTGGCAGAACACTGAAGCTTTCTTT
>.|TRBJ2-5|.|TRBV2|13
CASCRLTQETQYF
TGTGCCAGCTGTCGACTAACTCAAGAGACCCAGTACTTC
>TRBD1|TRBJ1-5|.|TRBV7-2|17
CASSSRTGGLYNQPQHF
TGTGCCAGCAGCTCGCGGACAGGGGGCTTGTACAATCAGCCCCAGCATTTT
>.|TRBJ1-2|.|TRBV6-6|15
CASRLTGVSNYGYTF
TGTGCCAGCAGACTGACAGGAGTTTCTAACTATGGCTACACCTTC
>TRBD1|TRBJ1-5|.|TRBV6-1|15
CASTRTGTANQPQHF
TGTGCCAGCACACGGACAGGGACAGCCAATCAGCCCCAGCATTTT